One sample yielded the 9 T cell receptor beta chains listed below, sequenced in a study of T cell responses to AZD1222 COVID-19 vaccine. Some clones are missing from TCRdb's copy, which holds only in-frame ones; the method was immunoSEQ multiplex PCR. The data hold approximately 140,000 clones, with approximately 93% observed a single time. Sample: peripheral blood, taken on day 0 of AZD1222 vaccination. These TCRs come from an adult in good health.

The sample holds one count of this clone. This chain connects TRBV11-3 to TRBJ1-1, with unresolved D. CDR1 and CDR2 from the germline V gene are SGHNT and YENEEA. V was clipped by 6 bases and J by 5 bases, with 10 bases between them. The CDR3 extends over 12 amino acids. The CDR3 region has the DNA TGTGCCAGCAGTCATATGGGGACTGAAGCTTTCTTT. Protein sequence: CASSHMGTEAFF.

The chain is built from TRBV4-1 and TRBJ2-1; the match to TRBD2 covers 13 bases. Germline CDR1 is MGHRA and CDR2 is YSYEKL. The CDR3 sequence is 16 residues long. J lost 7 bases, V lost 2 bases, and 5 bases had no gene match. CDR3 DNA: TGCGCCAGCAGCCAATGGACTAGCGGGAGTAGTAATGAGCAGTTCTTC. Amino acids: CASSQWTSGSSNEQFF.

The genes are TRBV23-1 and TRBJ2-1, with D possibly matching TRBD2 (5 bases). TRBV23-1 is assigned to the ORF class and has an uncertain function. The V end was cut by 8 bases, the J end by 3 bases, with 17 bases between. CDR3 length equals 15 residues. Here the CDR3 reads CASGPGVQIYNEQFF. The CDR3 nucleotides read TGCGCCAGCGGGCCCGGGGTCCAGATCTACAATGAGCAGTTCTTC.

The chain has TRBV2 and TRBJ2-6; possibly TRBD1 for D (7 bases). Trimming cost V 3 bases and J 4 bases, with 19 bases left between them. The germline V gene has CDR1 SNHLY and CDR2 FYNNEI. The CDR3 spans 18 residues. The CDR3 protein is CASSEETGRLGGANVLTF. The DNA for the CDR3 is TGTGCCAGCAGTGAGGAGACAGGGAGGTTAGGAGGGGCCAACGTCCTGACTTTC.

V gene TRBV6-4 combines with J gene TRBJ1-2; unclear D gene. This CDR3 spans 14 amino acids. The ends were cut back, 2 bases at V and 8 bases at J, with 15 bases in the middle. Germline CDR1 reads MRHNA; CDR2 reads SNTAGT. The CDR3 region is CASSDPSEEWGYTF. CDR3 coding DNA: TGTGCCAGCAGTGACCCAAGCGAGGAATGGGGCTACACCTTC.

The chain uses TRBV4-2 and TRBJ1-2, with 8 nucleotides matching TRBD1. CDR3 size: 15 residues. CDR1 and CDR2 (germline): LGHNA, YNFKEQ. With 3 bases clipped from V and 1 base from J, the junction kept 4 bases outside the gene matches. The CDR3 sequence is CASSHVGQGNYGYTF. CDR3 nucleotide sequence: TGTGCCAGCAGCCACGTCGGACAGGGTAACTATGGCTACACCTTC.

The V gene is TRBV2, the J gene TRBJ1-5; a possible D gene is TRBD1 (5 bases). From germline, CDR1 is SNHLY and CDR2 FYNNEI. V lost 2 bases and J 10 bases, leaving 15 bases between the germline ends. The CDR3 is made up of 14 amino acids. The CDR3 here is CASSEIRVLGPQHF. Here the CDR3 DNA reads TGTGCCAGCAGTGAAATCAGGGTTTTAGGCCCCCAGCATTTT. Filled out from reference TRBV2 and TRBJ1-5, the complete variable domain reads EPEVTQTPSHQVTQMGQEVILRCVPISNHLYFYWYRQILGQKVEFLVSFYNNEISEKSEIFDDQFSVERPDGSNFTLKIRSTKLEDSAMYFCASSEIRVLGPQHFGDGTRLSIL.

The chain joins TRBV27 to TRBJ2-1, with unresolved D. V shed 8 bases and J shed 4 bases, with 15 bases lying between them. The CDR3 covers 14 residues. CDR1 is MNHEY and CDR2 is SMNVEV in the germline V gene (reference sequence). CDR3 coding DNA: TGTGCCAGCTCCTTGGCGCCCTTATACAATGAGCAGTTCTTC. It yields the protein CASSLAPLYNEQFF.

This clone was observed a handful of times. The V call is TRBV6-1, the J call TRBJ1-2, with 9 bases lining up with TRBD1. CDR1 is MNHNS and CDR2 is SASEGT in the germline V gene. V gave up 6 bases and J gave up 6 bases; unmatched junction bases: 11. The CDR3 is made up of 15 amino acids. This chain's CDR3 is CASSDTGGIGNGYTF. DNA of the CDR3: TGTGCCAGCAGCGATACAGGGGGCATAGGGAATGGCTACACCTTC.